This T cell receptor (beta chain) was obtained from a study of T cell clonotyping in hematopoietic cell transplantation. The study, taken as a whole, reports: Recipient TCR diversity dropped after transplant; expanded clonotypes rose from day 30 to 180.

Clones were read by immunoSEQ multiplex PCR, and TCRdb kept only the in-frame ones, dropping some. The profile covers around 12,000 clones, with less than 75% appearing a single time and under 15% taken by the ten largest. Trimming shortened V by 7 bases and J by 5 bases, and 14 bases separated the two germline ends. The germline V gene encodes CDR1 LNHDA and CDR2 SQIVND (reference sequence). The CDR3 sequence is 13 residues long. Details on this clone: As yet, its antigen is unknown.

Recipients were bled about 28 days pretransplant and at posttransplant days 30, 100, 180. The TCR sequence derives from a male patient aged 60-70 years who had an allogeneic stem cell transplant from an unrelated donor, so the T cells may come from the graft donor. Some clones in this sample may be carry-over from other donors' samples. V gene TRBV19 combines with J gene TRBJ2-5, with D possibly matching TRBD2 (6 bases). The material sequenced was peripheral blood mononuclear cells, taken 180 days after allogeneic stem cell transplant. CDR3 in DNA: TGTGCCAGTACCAGTCGTCGGGAGGAGACCCAGTACTTC. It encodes CASTSRREETQYF.